This entry lists 19 T cell receptor beta chains sequenced from one sample in a study of read filtering for tumor transcriptome and immune sequencing. The library was built from about 400 ng RNA with molecular barcoded adaptors for alpha/delta and beta/gamma chains. TCRdb itself ran the reads through MiXCR, one entry per CDR3 protein. Found here are over 80,000 distinct CDR3 sequences, more than 9% of them singletons; the top ten hold approximately 15%. Material: a population of CD138-negative cells sorted from bone marrow. The receptors originated from a donor at least 40 years old with multiple myeloma.

The CDR3 sequence: CATRRGPEETQYF. The CDR3, as DNA: TGTGCCACCAGGAGGGGGCCAGAAGAGACCCAGTACTTC. The chain uses TRBV24-1 and TRBJ2-5, with 7 bases that match TRBD1. CDR1 KGHDR and CDR2 SFDVKD come from the germline V gene. V was clipped by 7 bases and J by 3 bases; unmatched bases: 4. This CDR3 is built from 13 residues.

This clonotype came up a few times. V and J are TRBV5-1 and TRBJ2-1; 9 bases align to TRBD1. The V and J ends lost 9 bases and 6 bases, in that order; junction bases with no gene match: 13. The germline V gene encodes CDR1 SGHRS and CDR2 YFSETQ. This CDR3 is 15 amino acids long. The CDR3 loop is CATGLRTGDFNEQFF. The CDR3 DNA sequence: TGCGCCACGGGCCTAAGGACAGGGGACTTCAATGAGCAGTTCTTC.

The table lists this clonotype with many counts. The gene calls are TRBV19 and TRBJ2-2; TRBD1 might be the D (6 bases). V was clipped by 7 bases and J by 6 bases, with 15 bases between them. This CDR3 has 14 amino acids. In germline, CDR1 is LNHDA, CDR2 SQIVND (reference sequence). The CDR3 DNA sequence: TGTGCCAGTATATGGGGACACGGCGCCGGGGAGCTGTTTTTT. Amino acids: CASIWGHGAGELFF. The full variable domain, rest sourced from reference TRBV19 and TRBJ2-2, is DGGITQSPKYLFRKEGQNVTLSCEQNLNHDAMYWYRQDPGQGLRLIYYSQIVNDFQKGDIAEGYSVSREKKESFPLTVTSAQKNPTAFYLCASIWGHGAGELFFGEGSRLTVL.

With regard to this clonotype: This may be a read error: a much more frequent sequence differs by one nucleotide. This chain joins TRBV12-3 or TRBV12-4 and TRBJ2-7; a weak D match, TRBD2 (5 bases). This CDR3 region has 16 residues. V shed 5 bases and J shed 6 bases, with 23 bases lying between them. The CDR3: CASSQPLGEGFPEQYF. The CDR3 coding sequence is TGTGCCAGCAGTCAACCCCTGGGAGAGGGATTTCCCGAGCAGTACTTC.

This clonotype has a handful of counts. The chain employs TRBV6-2 or TRBV6-3 and TRBJ2-7; 15 bases fit TRBD2. Germline V gene sequence: CDR1 MNHEY, CDR2 SVGEGT. V gave up 10 bases and J gave up 6 bases; unmatched junction bases: 7. The CDR3 is 14 amino acids. The CDR3 is CATWTSGRAPEQYF. CDR3 bases: TGTGCCACCTGGACTAGCGGGAGGGCGCCCGAGCAGTACTTC.

This clonotype was counted ten times or more. J is TRBJ2-2 and V is TRBV12-3 or TRBV12-4, with a possible D match to TRBD2 (5 bases). CDR3 length: 15 residues. Trimming removed 2 bases from V and 2 bases from J, with 9 bases in between. The CDR3 loop is CASSLLGGNTGELFF. The CDR3 DNA reads TGTGCCAGCAGTTTATTAGGAGGCAACACCGGGGAGCTGTTTTTT.

Of note for this clonotype: Only one base separates this from a far larger clonotype, so it likely reflects a read error. Written as DNA, the CDR3 is TGTGCCAGCAGCCAACGACTAGCAACTGCGAGCGGAACGCAGTATTTT. Translating it yields CASSQRLATASGTQYF. The J gene is TRBJ2-3, the V gene TRBV7-2, with 7 positions matching TRBD2. Germline CDR1 is SGHTA and CDR2 is FQGNSA. This CDR3 has 16 amino acids. After removal of 5 bases from V and 9 bases from J, the junction contained 17 bases not matched to a gene.

This clonotype was seen ten or more times. The chain recombines TRBV12-3 or TRBV12-4 with TRBJ1-1; a weak D match, TRBD1 (5 bases). This CDR3 is 15 amino acids long. V lost 1 base and J 4 bases, leaving 13 bases between the germline ends. CDR3 in amino acids: CASSLVGGGGTEAFF. The CDR3 coding sequence is TGTGCCAGCAGTTTAGTTGGGGGGGGAGGCACTGAAGCTTTCTTT.

This clonotype was counted ten times or more. The V and J genes are TRBV29-1 and TRBJ1-1; weak D call: TRBD1 (6 bases). The CDR3 is made up of 12 amino acids. With 7 bases removed from V and 2 bases from J, the gap between germline ends came to 11 bases. Germline V CDR1 and CDR2: SQVTM, ANQGSEA. The CDR3 sequence: CSAGELNTEAFF. The CDR3 nucleotides are TGCAGCGCAGGGGAGTTAAACACTGAAGCTTTCTTT. The complete variable domain, with remaining parts taken from reference TRBV29-1 and TRBJ1-1, reads SAVISQKPSRDICQRGTSLTIQCQVDSQVTMMFWYRQQPGQSLTLIATANQGSEATYESGFVIDKFPISRPNLTFSTLTVSNMSPEDSSIYLCSAGELNTEAFFGQGTRLTVV.

Note on this clonotype: A read error may explain this, as a much larger clone is one base away. The conserved phenylalanine or tryptophan is not found at the CDR3 terminus, so this likely reflects a read error. The CDR3 protein is CSARDQQGAAETQYL. The CDR3 region has the DNA TGCAGTGCTAGAGACCAACAGGGGGCCGCGGAGACCCAGTACCTC. The V gene is TRBV20-1, the J gene TRBJ2-5; 9 bases fit TRBD1. J was trimmed by 5 bases and V by 0 bases; bases with no gene match: 7. The CDR3 extends over 15 amino acids. CDR1 is DFQATT, CDR2 SNEGSKA, per germline (reference sequence).

The table lists this clonotype with a few counts. Here the CDR3 omits its conserved ending phenylalanine or tryptophan, so a read error is the likely source. This chain links TRBV7-9 with TRBJ1-1; 7 bases are a match to TRBD1. J was trimmed by 2 bases and V by 0 bases; bases with no gene match: 9. This CDR3 comprises 17 residues. Germline assignment: CDR1 SEHNR and CDR2 FQNEAQ (reference sequence). The CDR3 spells CASSLARGQALNTEAFY. The CDR3 region has the DNA TGTGCCAGCAGCTTAGCACGCGGACAGGCTCTAAACACTGAAGCTTTCTAT.

As concerns this clonotype: Just one base apart from a much larger clone, this may be a read error. The V and J genes are TRBV4-2 and TRBJ1-5; possibly TRBD1 for D (5 bases). This CDR3 is built from 16 residues. With 1 base removed from V and 4 bases from J, the gap between germline ends came to 14 bases. CDR1 is LGHNA and CDR2 is YNFKEQ in the germline V gene. CDR3 DNA sequence: TGTGCCAGCAGCCAAGGTGGTGGGACGGATAATCAGCCCCAGCATTTT. Protein product: CASSQGGGTDNQPQHF.

This clonotype was detected a few times. V usage is TRBV12-3 or TRBV12-4 and J usage is TRBJ1-4; TRBD1 matches at 7 bases. V lost 2 bases, J lost 5 bases, and 2 bases stayed unmatched. This CDR3 is built from 14 residues. CDR3 nucleotide sequence: TGTGCCAGCAGTTTATCACAGGGGAATGAAAAACTGTTTTTT. Translation gives CASSLSQGNEKLFF.

This clonotype was counted ten times or more. V and J are TRBV7-2 and TRBJ2-1, with 13 bases lining up with TRBD2. The CDR3 runs 16 residues. With V trimmed by 4 bases and J by 6 bases, 6 bases remained unmatched. The germline V gene has CDR1 SGHTA and CDR2 FQGNSA. The CDR3 bases are TGTGCCAGCAGCTCGGGGGGACTAGCGGGAATCAATGAGCAGTTCTTC. This sequence encodes CASSSGGLAGINEQFF.

This clonotype was detected a few times. The chain uses TRBV5-1 and TRBJ1-5, with 7 bases that match TRBD1. Unmatched junction bases numbered 5, after V lost 0 bases and J lost 5 bases. Germline V gene sequence: CDR1 SGHRS, CDR2 YFSETQ. The CDR3 is made up of 15 amino acids. Here the CDR3 reads CASSLVAGGDQPQHF. The CDR3 coding sequence is TGCGCCAGCAGCTTGGTGGCAGGGGGTGATCAGCCCCAGCATTTT.

This clonotype occurred many times. CDR3 sequence: CASSTGQTNQPQHF. CDR3 sequence (DNA): TGTGCCAGCAGCACGGGACAGACTAATCAGCCCCAGCATTTT. The chain has TRBV7-9 and TRBJ1-5; 7 bases are a match to TRBD1. CDR3 length equals 14 residues. Losses at the gene ends were 5 bases for V and 4 bases for J; bases not matched to a gene: 5. Germline CDR1 is SEHNR and CDR2 is FQNEAQ (reference sequence).

Ten or more counts support this clonotype. V is TRBV12-5 and J is TRBJ2-3; D unclear. V was clipped by 5 bases and J by 3 bases, with 12 bases between them. Per the germline V gene, CDR1 is LGHNT and CDR2 is FRNRAP. CDR3 length: 14 amino acids. CDR3 loop: CASGPPSGTDTQYF. The CDR3 DNA reads TGTGCTAGTGGTCCCCCTTCCGGGACAGATACGCAGTATTTT.

On this clonotype: This clone may be a read error of a much larger clone one base away. Without the conserved terminal phenylalanine or tryptophan, this CDR3 likely stems from a read error. The DNA is omitted, as the CDR3 cannot be located on it reliably, and the CDR3 follows TCRdb's listing. The chain has TRBV28 and TRBJ2-1. The CDR3 adds up to 11 amino acids, both ends counted. CDR1 and CDR2 from the germline V gene are MDHEN and SYDVKM. The CDR3 is CASSDESRHFL.

This clonotype was picked up many times. The J gene is TRBJ2-2, the V gene TRBV5-1; possibly TRBD1 for D (6 bases). Germline-derived CDR1 and CDR2 are SGHRS and YFSETQ. V lost 0 bases to trimming and J lost 7 bases, with 10 bases between them. This CDR3 spans 14 amino acids. This chain's CDR3 is CASSLDRENGELFF. The CDR3 nucleotides read TGCGCCAGCAGCTTGGACAGGGAGAACGGGGAGCTGTTTTTT.